One T cell receptor beta chain is described in this entry. There is no known antigen for this receptor. Qualities for individual bases were not recorded, and no much larger clone is one base off. This entry comes from a study of cytotoxic CD8 clonotypes in ibrutinib-treated CLL (dated by TCRdb to about 2021). For the study in its entirety: The cohort included roughly 15 treatment-naive and ten to twelve relapsed/refractory patients; some 18 were IGHV unmutated. Partial responses were observed in about 24 patients and complete responses in 2; after a median follow-up of 68 months, remission was maintained in approximately 14 patients and progression was observed in roughly twelve. The response samples were drawn at a median of approximately 12 months into treatment, with a range of about 6 to 40 months. Samples averaged roughly 280,000 productive templates and 80,000 to 100,000 productive rearrangements. Of the 70 to 90 people in the trial, approximately 26 had longitudinal samples available. Cryopreserved peripheral blood mononuclear cells were collected before treatment, at response, and at either disease progression or sustained remission. Every remission and progressive disease sample was obtained while ibrutinib was still being received by the patients.

Overall study outcomes, separate from this receptor: Lymph node repertoires were not examined, and the timing of sampling was not matched between patients in sustained remission and those whose disease progressed. Baseline clonality was found to be higher than that of age-matched healthy donors and was strongly correlated with circulating CD8+ T-cell counts. At ibrutinib response clonality went up, during sustained remission it held steady, and at progression it dropped back toward baseline. Public clonotypes were rare and either contracted or stayed stable during treatment, and the rise in clonality at ibrutinib response reflected the expansion of private clonotypes.

Including cysteine and phenylalanine, the CDR3 has 13 amino acids. The sequence is cut down to CDR3 DNA, 39 bases in frame from base 1. The V and J ends are trimmed by 3 bases and 6 bases, leaving 12 bases between them. Based on the germline V gene (reference sequence), the CDR1 and CDR2 sequences are MNHEY and SMNVEV. A MiSeq instrument was used for deep resolution sequencing, which targeted depths ranging from 1 in 1 million up to 1 in 200,000 T cells, with coverage averaging 10x for each clonotype. The immunoSEQ hsTCRB Kit was used to generate TCR beta libraries. In the original analysis: Data were analyzed with ImmunoSEQ Data Assistant and ImmunoSEQ Analyzer, with V, D and J genes assigned per IMGT definitions. Clonality, with values ranging from 0 to 1, was calculated as one minus the normalized Shannon entropy of productive rearrangement frequencies. Only overrepresented clonotypes making up at least 0.05% of the repertoire of each patient were included in the public clonotype analysis. Some 13 age-matched healthy donor repertoires from immuneACCESS served as clonality controls. TCRdb re-hosts the immuneACCESS table, in-frame sequences only. Its copies lack some clones; in the studies checked, an unresolved V gene accounts for under half of them, and the cause for the rest is not known. The DNA gave D and trimming, while V, J and clone size come from that table. The sample records a few hundred thousand clones, about 61% of which are singletons. The ten biggest clones cover 6% to 6.5% of the sample.

For TCR beta library preparation, roughly 2.1 micrograms of genomic DNA was extracted from cryopreserved PBMCs. Longitudinal blood samples from CLL patients on ibrutinib monotherapy underwent high-throughput TCR beta sequencing. Patients were enrolled in a phase 2 open-label single-center ibrutinib monotherapy trial. This chain is built from TRBV27 and TRBJ2-7; no D segment can be confidently identified. The source was PBMCs, collected after 36 months of ibrutinib treatment. The origin of this receptor is a human donor with chronic lymphocytic leukemia. The CDR3 protein sequence reads: CASSFNRGVEQYF. Here is the DNA: TGTGCCAGCAGTTTTAATCGAGGAGTCGAGCAGTACTTC.